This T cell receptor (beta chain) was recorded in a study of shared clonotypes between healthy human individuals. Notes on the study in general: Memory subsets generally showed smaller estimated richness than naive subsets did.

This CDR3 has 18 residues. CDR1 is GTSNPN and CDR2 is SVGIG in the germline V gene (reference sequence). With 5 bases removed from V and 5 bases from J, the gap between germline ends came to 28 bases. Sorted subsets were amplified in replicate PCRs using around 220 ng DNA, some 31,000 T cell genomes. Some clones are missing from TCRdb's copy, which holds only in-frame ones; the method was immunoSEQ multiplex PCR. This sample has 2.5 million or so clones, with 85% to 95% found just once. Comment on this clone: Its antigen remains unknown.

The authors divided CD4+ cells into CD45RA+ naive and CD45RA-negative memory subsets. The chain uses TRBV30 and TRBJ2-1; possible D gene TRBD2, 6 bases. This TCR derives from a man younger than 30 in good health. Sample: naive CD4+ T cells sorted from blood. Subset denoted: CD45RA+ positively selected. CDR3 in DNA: TGTGCCTGGTTTTCCCACTTAGCGACCGGGAGAACCAACAATGAGCAGTTCTTC. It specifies CAWFSHLATGRTNNEQFF.